This TCR beta chain was identified in a study of patients and donors after allogeneic stem cell transplantation (dated by TCRdb to 2018 to 2021). In this sample, this clonotype turned up many times. Its antigen is still unknown. No per-base quality is available; no much larger clone lies one base away. The CDR3 runs 14 residues from the cysteine to the phenylalanine. CDR3 DNA is the only sequence kept; it has 42 bases, read in frame from the first base. Trimmed from V: 4 bases; trimmed from J: 7 bases; junction bases lacking a gene match: 10. CDR1 and CDR2 are drawn from the germline V gene: SGHRS, YFSETQ. Libraries were made using RT-PCR. Data came from a NextSeq 550. TCRdb reran the public reads through fastp at Q25 and MiXCR, keeping productive beta chains. Rows are combined by CDR3 protein, so each entry shows the most common genes and DNA. Recorded for this sample are over 400,000 distinct CDR3 sequences; about a sixth of them occurred a single time. The top ten clonotypes cover 6.5% to 7.5% of the sample.

This chain is built from TRBV5-1 and TRBJ1-2; 7 middle bases align to TRBD1. The sequenced sample was blood, either unsorted or a sorted T cell fraction (not recorded which). The origin of this receptor is a human donor who was either an allogeneic HSCT recipient or a stem cell or donor lymphocyte infusion donor (not recorded which). It is not recorded whose cells these are; they may come from a transplant donor. The DNA reads TGCGCCAGCAGCGTCTCTACAGGGGTCGGTGGCTACACCTTC. Translation gives CASSVSTGVGGYTF.